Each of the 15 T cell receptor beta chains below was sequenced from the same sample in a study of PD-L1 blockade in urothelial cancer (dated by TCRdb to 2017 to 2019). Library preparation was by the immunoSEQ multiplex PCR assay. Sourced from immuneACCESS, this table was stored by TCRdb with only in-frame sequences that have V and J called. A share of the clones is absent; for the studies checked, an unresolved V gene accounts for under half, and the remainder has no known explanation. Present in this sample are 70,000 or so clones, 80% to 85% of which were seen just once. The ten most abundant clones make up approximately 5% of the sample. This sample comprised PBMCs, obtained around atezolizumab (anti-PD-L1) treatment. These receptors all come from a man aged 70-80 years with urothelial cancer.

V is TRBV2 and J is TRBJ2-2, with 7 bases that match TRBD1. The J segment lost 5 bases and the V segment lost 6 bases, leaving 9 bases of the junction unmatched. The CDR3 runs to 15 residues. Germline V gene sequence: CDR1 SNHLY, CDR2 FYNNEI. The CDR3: CASRSDRAETGELFF. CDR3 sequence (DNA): TGTGCCAGCAGATCCGACAGGGCCGAGACCGGGGAGCTGTTTTTT.

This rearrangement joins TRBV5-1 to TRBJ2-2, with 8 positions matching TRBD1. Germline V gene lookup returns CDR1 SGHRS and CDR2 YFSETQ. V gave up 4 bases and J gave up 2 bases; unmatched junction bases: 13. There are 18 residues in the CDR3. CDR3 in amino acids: CASSPQPRTGSNTGELFF. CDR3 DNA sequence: TGCGCCAGCAGCCCCCAACCCCGGACAGGGTCAAACACCGGGGAGCTGTTTTTT.

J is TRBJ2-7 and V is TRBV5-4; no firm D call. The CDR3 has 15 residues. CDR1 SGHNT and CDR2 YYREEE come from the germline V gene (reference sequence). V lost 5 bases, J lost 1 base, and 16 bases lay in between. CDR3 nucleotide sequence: TGTGCCAGCAGACCTAATAAGGAGCTTTCCTACGAGCAGTACTTC. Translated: CASRPNKELSYEQYF.

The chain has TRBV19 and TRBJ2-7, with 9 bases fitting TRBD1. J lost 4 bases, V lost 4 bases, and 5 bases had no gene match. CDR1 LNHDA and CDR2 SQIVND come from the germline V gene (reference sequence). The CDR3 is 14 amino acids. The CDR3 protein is CASSSTGTGYEQYF. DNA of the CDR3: TGTGCCAGTAGTAGTACCGGGACAGGGTACGAGCAGTACTTC.

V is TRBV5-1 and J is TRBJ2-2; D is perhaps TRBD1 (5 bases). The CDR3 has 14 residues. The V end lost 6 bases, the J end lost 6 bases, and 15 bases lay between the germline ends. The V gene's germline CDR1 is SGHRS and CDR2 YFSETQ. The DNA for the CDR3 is TGCGCCAGCAAGACAGACACCTACGCCGGGGAGCTGTTTTTT. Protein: CASKTDTYAGELFF.

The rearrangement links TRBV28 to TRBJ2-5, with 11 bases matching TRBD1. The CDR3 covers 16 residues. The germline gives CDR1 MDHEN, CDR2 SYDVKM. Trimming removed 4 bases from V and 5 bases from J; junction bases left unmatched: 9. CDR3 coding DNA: TGTGCCAGCAGTTCCGGGACAGGGGGGATCAGGGAGACCCAGTACTTC. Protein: CASSSGTGGIRETQYF.

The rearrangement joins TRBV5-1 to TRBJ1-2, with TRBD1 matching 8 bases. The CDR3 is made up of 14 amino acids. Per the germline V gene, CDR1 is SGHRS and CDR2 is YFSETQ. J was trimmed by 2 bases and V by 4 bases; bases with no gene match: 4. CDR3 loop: CASSPDRANYGYTF. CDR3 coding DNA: TGCGCCAGCAGCCCGGACAGGGCCAACTATGGCTACACCTTC. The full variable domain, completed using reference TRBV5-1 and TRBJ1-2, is KAGVTQTPRYLIKTRGQQVTLSCSPISGHRSVSWYQQTPGQGLQFLFEYFSETQRNKGNFPGRFSGRQFSNSRSEMNVSTLELGDSALYLCASSPDRANYGYTFGSGTRLTVV.

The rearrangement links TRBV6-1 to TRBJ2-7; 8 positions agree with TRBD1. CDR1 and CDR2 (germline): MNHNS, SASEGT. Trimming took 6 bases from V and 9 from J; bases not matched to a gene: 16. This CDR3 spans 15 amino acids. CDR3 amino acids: CASRVGTGALSGQYF. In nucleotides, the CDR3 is TGTGCCAGCAGGGTCGGGACAGGAGCCTTGTCCGGGCAGTACTTC.

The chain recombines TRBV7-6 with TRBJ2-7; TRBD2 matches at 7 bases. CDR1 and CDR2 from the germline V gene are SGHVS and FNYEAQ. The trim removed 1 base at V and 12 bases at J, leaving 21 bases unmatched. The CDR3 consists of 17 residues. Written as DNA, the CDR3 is TGTGCCAGCAGCTTAGGAACACAAACTAGCGTCGCGTTACGGTGGTACTTC. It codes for CASSLGTQTSVALRWYF.

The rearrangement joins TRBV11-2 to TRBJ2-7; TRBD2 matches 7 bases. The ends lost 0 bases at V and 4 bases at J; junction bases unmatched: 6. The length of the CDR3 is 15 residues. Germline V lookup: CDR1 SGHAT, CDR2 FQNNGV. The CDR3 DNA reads TGTGCCAGCAGCTTAGATGCGGGAGCACTATACGAGCAGTACTTC. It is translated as CASSLDAGALYEQYF. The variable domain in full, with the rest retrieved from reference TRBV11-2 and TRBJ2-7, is EAGVAQSPRYKIIEKRQSVAFWCNPISGHATLYWYQQILGQGPKLLIQFQNNGVVDDSQLPKDRFSAERLKGVDSTLKIQPAKLEDSAVYLCASSLDAGALYEQYFGPGTRLTVT.

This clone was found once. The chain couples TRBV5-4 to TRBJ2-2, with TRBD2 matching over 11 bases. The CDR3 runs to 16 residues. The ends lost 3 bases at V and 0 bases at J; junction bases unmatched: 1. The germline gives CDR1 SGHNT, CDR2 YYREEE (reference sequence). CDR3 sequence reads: CASSSGLAANTGELFF. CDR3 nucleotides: TGTGCCAGCAGCTCGGGACTAGCGGCGAACACCGGGGAGCTGTTTTTT. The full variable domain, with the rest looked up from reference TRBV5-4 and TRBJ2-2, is ETGVTQSPTHLIKTRGQQVTLRCSSQSGHNTVSWYQQALGQGPQFIFQYYREEENGRGNFPPRFSGLQFPNYSSELNVNALELDDSALYLCASSSGLAANTGELFFGEGSRLTVL.

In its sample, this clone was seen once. The CDR3 bases are TGTGCCAGCAGCCAACTAGCGGGGAACACCGGGGAGCTGTTTTTT. Protein product: CASSQLAGNTGELFF. The chain carries TRBV7-3 and TRBJ2-2, with TRBD2 matching over 9 bases. CDR1 is SGHTA and CDR2 is FQGTGA in the germline V gene. J was trimmed by 1 base and V by 5 bases; bases with no gene match: 2. The CDR3 is 15 residues long.

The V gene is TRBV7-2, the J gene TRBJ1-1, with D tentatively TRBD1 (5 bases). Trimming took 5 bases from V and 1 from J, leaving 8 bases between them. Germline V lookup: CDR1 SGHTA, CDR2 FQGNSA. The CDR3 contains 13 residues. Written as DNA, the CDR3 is TGTGCCAGCAGCCGAACAGGGAACACTGAAGCTTTCTTT. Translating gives CASSRTGNTEAFF.

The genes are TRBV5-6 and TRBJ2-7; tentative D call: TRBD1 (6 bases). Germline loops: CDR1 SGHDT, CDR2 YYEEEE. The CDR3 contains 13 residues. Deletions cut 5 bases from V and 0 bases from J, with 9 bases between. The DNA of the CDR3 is TGTGCCAGCAGGGGGACACGCTCCTACGAGCAGTACTTC. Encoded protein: CASRGTRSYEQYF.

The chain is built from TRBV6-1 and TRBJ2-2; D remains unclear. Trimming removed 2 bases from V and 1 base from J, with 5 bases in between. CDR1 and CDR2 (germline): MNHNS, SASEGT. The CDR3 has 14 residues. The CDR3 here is CASSEIGNTGELFF. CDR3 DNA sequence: TGTGCCAGCAGTGAAATCGGGAACACCGGGGAGCTGTTTTTT.